These 18 T cell receptor beta chains share one sample of origin, sequenced in a study of chemoradiotherapy in HPV16-positive cancers. Clones were read by immunoSEQ multiplex PCR, and TCRdb kept only the in-frame ones, dropping some. Among 30,000 to 40,000 clones, around three quarters were seen once, and the ten largest hold 3.5% to 4.5%. This sample comprised blood, obtained from a patient who underwent chemoradiotherapy. These receptors originate from a human donor with HPV-associated anogenital cancer.

The V and J genes are TRBV7-2 and TRBJ2-5; 16 nucleotides agree with TRBD2. Per germline, CDR1 SGHTA and CDR2 FQGNSA. Unmatched junction bases numbered 3, after V lost 5 bases and J lost 3 bases. CDR3 size: 16 residues. CDR3 in DNA: TGTGCCAGCAGCCCCGGGACTAGCGGGGGGGAAGAGACCCAGTACTTC. This codes for CASSPGTSGGEETQYF.

This clone was observed a single time. The rearrangement uses TRBV4-2 and TRBJ2-7, with a tentative D call TRBD2 (6 bases). CDR3 size: 15 residues. Looked up from germline, CDR1 is LGHNA and CDR2 is YNFKEQ. V was pared by 5 bases and J by 3 bases, with 17 bases between. The CDR3 bases are TGTGCCAGCAGCGCTGGACACCCGGGAGACTACGAGCAGTACTTC. Translated, it gives CASSAGHPGDYEQYF.

The genes are TRBV30 and TRBJ2-7; tentative D call: TRBD1 (5 bases). The CDR3 covers 14 residues. Trimming left V 2 bases short and J 3 bases short, with 14 bases between. Looked up from germline, CDR1 is GTSNPN and CDR2 is SVGIG (reference sequence). The chain's CDR3 is CAWSLQGSGYEQYF. In nucleotides, the CDR3 is TGTGCCTGGAGTTTGCAGGGTTCGGGCTACGAGCAGTACTTC.

The chain recombines TRBV5-4 with TRBJ1-3; D not certain. CDR1 SGHNT and CDR2 YYREEE come from the germline V gene (reference sequence). The V end was cut by 6 bases, the J end by 4 bases, with 5 bases between. The CDR3 extends over 11 amino acids. The CDR3 sequence: CASIGGNTIYF. The CDR3 DNA sequence: TGTGCCAGCATTGGGGGAAACACCATATATTTT. The entire variable domain, with the rest obtained from reference TRBV5-4 and TRBJ1-3, is as follows: ETGVTQSPTHLIKTRGQQVTLRCSSQSGHNTVSWYQQALGQGPQFIFQYYREEENGRGNFPPRFSGLQFPNYSSELNVNALELDDSALYLCASIGGNTIYFGEGSWLTVV.

This clone was seen a single time. V gene TRBV15 combines with J gene TRBJ2-2, with D uncertain. Trimming took off 2 bases at V and 2 bases at J, with 9 bases between the two ends. The CDR3 is 15 amino acids. Germline V gene lookup returns CDR1 LNHNV and CDR2 YYDKDF (reference sequence). Here the CDR3 DNA reads TGTGCCACCAGCAGAAGGCAGGCCAACACCGGGGAGCTGTTTTTT. Protein: CATSRRQANTGELFF.

The rearrangement uses TRBV25-1 and TRBJ2-2; 11 bases agree with TRBD1. Trimming took 8 bases from V and 2 from J; bases not matched to a gene: 4. The CDR3 is made up of 15 amino acids. Germline V CDR1 and CDR2: MGHDK, SYGVNS. For the CDR3, the DNA is TGTGCCAGCTCCGGGACAGGGGGAAACACCGGGGAGCTGTTTTTT. Amino acids: CASSGTGGNTGELFF.

This clone was counted only a few times. The chain is built from TRBV11-3 and TRBJ2-1, with TRBD1 matching over 9 bases. The V and J ends lost 1 base and 6 bases, in that order; junction bases with no gene match: 4. Germline V gene data show CDR1 as SGHNT and CDR2 as YENEEA. This CDR3 has 15 amino acids. This CDR3 reads CASSLGPTGGNEQFF. Written as DNA, the CDR3 is TGTGCCAGCAGCTTAGGCCCGACAGGGGGCAATGAGCAGTTCTTC.

This clone is a singleton in its sample. This chain connects TRBV30 to TRBJ1-4, with 8 bases identical to TRBD1. Germline V gene data show CDR1 as GTSNPN and CDR2 as SVGIG (reference sequence). V was clipped by 5 bases and J by 4 bases; unmatched bases: 3. The CDR3 is 13 residues long. CDR3 loop: CAWGQGDNEKLFF. DNA of the CDR3: TGTGCCTGGGGACAGGGTGATAATGAAAAACTGTTTTTT.

This chain joins TRBV2 and TRBJ2-3; a possible D gene is TRBD1 (5 bases). Germline CDR1 reads SNHLY; CDR2 reads FYNNEI. CDR3 size: 16 residues. V was trimmed by 2 bases and J by 4 bases, leaving 16 bases between them. The CDR3, as DNA: TGTGCCAGCAGTGAAATCGGCGCAGGGTCCGCAGATACGCAGTATTTT. Translating it yields CASSEIGAGSADTQYF.

The rearrangement links TRBV18 to TRBJ1-4; the D is unclear. Germline values: CDR1 KGHSH, CDR2 LQKENI. There are 15 residues in the CDR3. V was shortened by 6 bases and J by 2 bases, with 13 bases between the two germline ends. Here the CDR3 reads CASSHRGNTNEKLFF. DNA for the CDR3: TGTGCCAGCTCTCACCGGGGAAACACTAATGAAAAACTGTTTTTT.

V and J are TRBV18 and TRBJ2-3; 8 positions match TRBD2. This CDR3 is 15 amino acids long. V trimming: 3 bases; J trimming: 3 bases; junction bases outside the gene matches: 5. Germline V gives CDR1 KGHSH, CDR2 LQKENI. The CDR3 DNA is TGTGCCAGCTCACCGGGGACTAGAGCTACAGATACGCAGTATTTT. This translates into CASSPGTRATDTQYF.

V gene TRBV16 combines with J gene TRBJ1-3; D not resolved. Germline-derived CDR1 and CDR2 are KGHSY and FQNENV. This CDR3 region has 17 residues. The germline V and J ends were trimmed by 1 base and 0 bases, with 13 bases remaining between them. DNA of the CDR3: TGTGCCAGCAGCCAATTCGGTTTCCAGCACTCTGGAAACACCATATATTTT. This translates into CASSQFGFQHSGNTIYF.

The rearrangement links TRBV9 to TRBJ2-1; no definite D call. V lost 4 bases and J 0 bases, leaving 11 bases between the germline ends. This CDR3 region has 15 residues. Germline V CDR1 and CDR2: SGDLS, YYNGEE. The CDR3 DNA sequence: TGTGCCAGCAGCCTCACACCAAGCTCCTACAATGAGCAGTTCTTC. It codes for CASSLTPSSYNEQFF. Looking up the rest from reference TRBV9 and TRBJ2-1 gives the full variable domain: DSGVTQTPKHLITATGQRVTLRCSPRSGDLSVYWYQQSLDQGLQFLIQYYNGEERAKGNILERFSAQQFPDLHSELNLSSLELGDSALYFCASSLTPSSYNEQFFGPGTRLTVL.

This sequence joins TRBV7-3 and TRBJ2-7; no reliable D call. The V gene lost 4 bases and the J gene lost 5 bases, with 12 bases spanning the gap. The germline CDR1 and CDR2 sequences are SGHTA and FQGTGA. The CDR3 covers 13 residues. The CDR3 DNA is TGTGCCAGCAGCTCCCTAATGGGCGACGAGCAGTACTTC. Protein: CASSSLMGDEQYF. Filled out from reference TRBV7-3 and TRBJ2-7, the complete variable domain reads GAGVSQTPSNKVTEKGKYVELRCDPISGHTALYWYRQSLGQGPEFLIYFQGTGAADDSGLPNDRFFAVRPEGSVSTLKIQRTERGDSAVYLCASSSLMGDEQYFGPGTRLTVT.

The chain employs TRBV2 and TRBJ2-7; 9 nucleotides line up with TRBD1. This CDR3 spans 15 amino acids. Germline V gene sequence: CDR1 SNHLY, CDR2 FYNNEI. The V and J ends lost 6 bases and 2 bases, in that order; junction bases with no gene match: 8. As DNA, the CDR3 is TGTGCCAGCAGAGCCGACAGGGGGGATACCTACGAGCAGTACTTC. Encoded protein: CASRADRGDTYEQYF.

This clone was counted only a few times. This sequence joins TRBV7-9 and TRBJ2-3; D tentatively reads TRBD1 or TRBD2 (5 bases each). V was pared by 5 bases and J by 5 bases, with 11 bases between. CDR1 and CDR2 (germline): SEHNR, FQNEAQ (reference sequence). This CDR3 is 13 amino acids long. The CDR3 reads CASSHVGEDTQYF. The CDR3, as DNA: TGTGCCAGCAGCCACGTGGGGGAAGATACGCAGTATTTT.

The rearrangement links TRBV7-9 to TRBJ2-2; D is uncertain. V lost 5 bases and J lost 0, with 7 bases in between. The CDR3 runs to 14 residues. Germline V gene lookup returns CDR1 SEHNR and CDR2 FQNEAQ (reference sequence). CDR3 amino acids: CASSISPNTGELFF. The CDR3 DNA follows: TGTGCCAGCAGCATAAGTCCGAACACCGGGGAGCTGTTTTTT.

In this sample, this clone turned up once. The gene calls are TRBV7-2 and TRBJ2-1; no clear D gene. The CDR3 is made up of 13 amino acids. V shed 5 bases and J shed 6 bases, with 11 bases lying between them. CDR1 and CDR2 from the germline V gene are SGHTA and FQGNSA. Here the CDR3 reads CASSPPFFNEQFF. Here the CDR3 DNA reads TGTGCCAGCAGCCCCCCATTTTTCAATGAGCAGTTCTTC. Based on the CDR3 plus reference TRBV7-2 and TRBJ2-1, the full variable domain is GAGVSQSPSNKVTEKGKDVELRCDPISGHTALYWYRQSLGQGLEFLIYFQGNSAPDKSGLPSDRFSAERTGGSVSTLTIQRTQQEDSAVYLCASSPPFFNEQFFGPGTRLTVL.